The sample holds a few counts of the clone carrying this T cell receptor (beta chain). The antigen is not known. This sample is drawn from a study of shared clonotypes between healthy human individuals. General study results and limits: Generation of non-shared clonotypes was less probable than generation of clonotypes shared by all four donors. Clonotype sharing among donors likely depends on sequencing depth.

Data came from immunoSEQ multiplex PCR; TCRdb stores just in-frame clones and leaves some out. The table has around 2,100,000 clones, about 95% seen once. Terminally differentiated effector memory CD45RA+ cells were excluded from the naive CD8 cells, which were CD45RO-negative and positively selected for CCR7. Donors, healthy HIV-negative adults, lacked recent acute infections or vaccinations. The specimen sequenced was naive CD8+ T cells sorted from blood. This receptor was taken from a man aged 18 to 30 in good health.

CDR3 in amino acids: CASSAGTVVLTDTQYF. The CDR3 DNA reads as TGTGCCAGCAGCGCGGGGACAGTAGTTTTAACGGATACGCAGTATTTT. The chain employs TRBV5-6 and TRBJ2-3; a weak D match, TRBD1 (7 bases). The germline gives CDR1 SGHDT, CDR2 YYEEEE. Deletions cut 4 bases from V and 6 bases from J, with 21 bases between. This CDR3 comprises 16 residues.